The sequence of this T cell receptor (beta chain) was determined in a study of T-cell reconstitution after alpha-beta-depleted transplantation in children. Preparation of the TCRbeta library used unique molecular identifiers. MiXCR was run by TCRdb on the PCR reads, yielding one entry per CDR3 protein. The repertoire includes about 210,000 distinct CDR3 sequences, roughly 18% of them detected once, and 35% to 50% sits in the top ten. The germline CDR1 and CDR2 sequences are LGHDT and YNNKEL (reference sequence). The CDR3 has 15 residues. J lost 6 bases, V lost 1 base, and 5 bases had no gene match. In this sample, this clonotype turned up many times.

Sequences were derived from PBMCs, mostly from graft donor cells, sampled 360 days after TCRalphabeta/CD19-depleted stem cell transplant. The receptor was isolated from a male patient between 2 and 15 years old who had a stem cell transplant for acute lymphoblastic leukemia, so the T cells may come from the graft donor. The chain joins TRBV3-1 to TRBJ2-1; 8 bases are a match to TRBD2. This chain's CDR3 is CASSQAGGGRNEQFF. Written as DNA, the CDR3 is TGTGCCAGCAGCCAAGCCGGGGGGGGGCGCAATGAGCAGTTCTTC.